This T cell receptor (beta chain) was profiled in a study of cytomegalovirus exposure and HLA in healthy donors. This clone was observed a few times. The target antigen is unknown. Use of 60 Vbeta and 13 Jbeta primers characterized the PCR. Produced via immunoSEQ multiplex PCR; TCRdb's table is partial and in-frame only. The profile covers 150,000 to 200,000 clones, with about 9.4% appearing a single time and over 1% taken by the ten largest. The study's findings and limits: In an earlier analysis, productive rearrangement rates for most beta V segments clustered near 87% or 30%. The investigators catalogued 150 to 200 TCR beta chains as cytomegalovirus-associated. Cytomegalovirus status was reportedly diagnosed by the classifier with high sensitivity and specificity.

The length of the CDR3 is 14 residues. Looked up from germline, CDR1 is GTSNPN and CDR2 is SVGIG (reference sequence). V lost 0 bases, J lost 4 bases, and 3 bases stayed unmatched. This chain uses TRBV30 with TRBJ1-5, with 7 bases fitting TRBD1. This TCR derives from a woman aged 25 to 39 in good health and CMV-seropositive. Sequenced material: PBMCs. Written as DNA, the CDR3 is TGTGCCTGGAGTGTGGGACAGCCAAATCAGCCCCAGCATTTT. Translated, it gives CAWSVGQPNQPQHF. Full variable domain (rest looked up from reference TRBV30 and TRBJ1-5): SQTIHQWPATLVQPVGSPLSLECTVEGTSNPNLYWYRQAAGRGLQLLFYSVGIGQISSEVPQNLSASRPQDRQFILSSKKLLLSDSGFYLCAWSVGQPNQPQHFGDGTRLSIL.